This T cell receptor (beta chain) was observed in a study of cytomegalovirus exposure and HLA in healthy donors (dated by TCRdb to the late 2010s). Broadly, across the study: According to an earlier analysis of 550 to 700 of the donors, 150 million to 200 million T cells yielded roughly 100 million unique TCR beta sequences and about 300 Gb of sequence data. HLA typing included class I and class II loci at four-digit resolution. In a later analysis, previously published TCR beta repertoires from 666 donors were re-analyzed and high-resolution HLA genotyping was added so that TCR occurrence patterns could be studied. The study aimed to test whether signatures of past pathogen exposure could be identified by cataloging public T cell receptors. The genetic ancestry cluster associated with self-reported Caucasian donors included about 81% of the roughly 410 genotyped donors. A handful of DR-DQ haplotypes were handled as single units for association and clustering because linkage in the cohort was strong. All discovery cohort repertoires had been generated using a single sequencing platform. Approximately 300 gigabases of sequencing data and around 90 million unique TCR sequences made up an early release that covered several hundred HLA-typed donors. Besides the first cohort of some 670 subjects, a separate validation cohort made up of 120 different subjects was used. Rather than using new phenotypic data, the later analysis identified candidate immune exposures from TCR beta sequences and from how often those sequences occurred across donors. Typing coverage varied by locus: about 629-630 donors for A, B, C, DRB1 and DQB1; more than 500 for DQA1; more than 600 for DPA1; roughly 450 for DPB1. Using immunosequencing, the study profiled T cell repertoires from about 650 subjects and related those repertoires to cytomegalovirus serostatus. Across around 400 genotyped donors of the cohort, an average of approximately 240,000 unique TCR beta nucleotide sequences per donor were sequenced, and roughly a sixth of those sequences were non-productive. Alongside the repertoire data, information on donor age, sex, ethnicity and CMV serostatus was compiled. Genome-wide SNP genotypes for about 55% of the roughly 670 donors were used in a later genetic analysis, which treated that subset as a discovery cohort. To decide whether each TCR beta V gene segment behaved as functional or pseudogenic, an earlier analysis of 587 of the donors relied on high-throughput TCR beta sequencing. The study combined high-throughput TCR immunosequencing, statistical association of individual TCRs with disease status, and machine learning to predict cytomegalovirus infection status. Results and caveats for the whole study, not just this receptor: According to a later analysis, TCR association rates differed among HLA loci, with DRB1 alleles showing the most associated TCRs and HLA-C alleles showing the fewest. The cohort was sequenced for TCR beta chains only, and without alpha or paired-chain data the features that could be detected were limited. Correlated functional status among segregating V segments might be attributable to linkage disequilibrium, but an unknown experimental factor could not be ruled out. According to a later analysis, parvovirus B19, influenza, CMV and Epstein-Barr virus appeared linked to several top co-occurrence clusters. In a later analysis, most CMV-associated TCR beta chains were found to appear HLA-restricted, with HLA associations seemingly driven largely by CMV exposure. In both the original and validation cohorts, the classifier was reported to diagnose cytomegalovirus status with high specificity and sensitivity. Some 15 rarely observed V segments, including chromosome 9 orphons, were excluded from the earlier analysis of about 500 of the donors because counts were too low. A later analysis found that HLA-associated TCR beta chains were more clonally expanded and had lower generation probabilities than equally common non-associated chains. Compared with the roughly 670-donor mean, donors in an Asian-associated ancestry cluster had fewer N-insertions in productive TCRs, according to a later genetic analysis. Because the 87-base-pair reads could not distinguish some IMGT-functional V segments, including TRBV6-2 and TRBV6-3, those segments were excluded. A further reported finding was that TCR beta sequences accurately predicted the HLA-A and HLA-B alleles for most subjects in the first cohort. A group of highly shared sequence variants was considered likely to be a technical artifact of the sequencing pipeline. Most TCR sequences were observed very rarely across donors, whereas some public TCRs were present in many individuals. Sequencing depth was assumed to be roughly uniform across donors in the presence/absence analyses, though that assumption may not hold. At a false discovery rate of 0.05, a later analysis linked roughly 17,000 TCR beta sequences to specific HLA alleles. Strong co-occurrence of HLA alleles, especially DR and DQ, made assigning TCR associations to individual alleles difficult. In an earlier analysis of over 550 of the donors, most TCR beta V segments were observed in productive rearrangements about 87% or about 30% of the time, broadly matching IMGT annotations. The only immune exposure information available for the cohort was CMV serostatus. In vitro tests confirmed that a few of the cytomegalovirus-associated TCR beta chains recognize cytomegalovirus antigens. Because some donors lacked HLA typing at each locus, the association tests relied only on the typed subset. V-gene and J-gene trimming of TCR beta chains was associated with a missense DCLRE1C variant in a later genetic analysis, and the association was replicated in an independent cohort. According to the authors, the approach could potentially be generalized to other disease states and immunological phenotypes. In the study, about 150 TCR beta chains were listed as associated with cytomegalovirus.

Measured from the cysteine to the phenylalanine, the CDR3 is 11 residues long. The retained sequence is limited to the CDR3, 33 bases, with the frame set at the first base. According to the germline V gene (reference sequence), CDR1 reads GTSNPN and CDR2 reads SVGIG. At the junction V is shortened by 1 base and J by 3 bases, with 3 bases in between. The cohort comprised 550 to 700 healthy bone marrow donors. At the time of sampling, all cohort members were nominally healthy, though unrecorded immune exposures were likely present. The donor tested CMV seronegative and was one of the 352 seronegative cohort members. Each donor provided a peripheral blood sample, and peripheral blood mononuclear cells were used for TCR beta sequencing. Genomic DNA extraction from the blood cell samples was performed with the Qiagen DNeasy Blood Extraction Kit. A remark on this clone: Its antigen remains undetermined. Base-call qualities are not available, and no considerably larger clone is one nucleotide away.

The library relied on the immunoSEQ multiplex PCR assay. A mixture of 60 forward primers for TCR Vbeta segments and 13 reverse primers for TCR Jbeta segments was used in the multiplex PCR. The CDR3 region of rearranged TCR beta genes was amplified from genomic DNA with a multiplex PCR assay. The Illumina HiSeq System was used to sequence the amplified TCR beta libraries as 87-base-pair reads. For the original study's pipeline: Across the roughly 600 repertoires, a later analysis counted about 81 million unique TCR beta chains, roughly 11 million of which were shared by at least two donors. To remove PCR and sequencing errors, raw reads were error-corrected and collapsed into unique sequences using a nearest-neighbor algorithm that merged closely related sequences. V, D and J gene segments were assigned by aligning CDR3 sequences to IMGT reference sequences. For a sequence to be retained, at least a six-nucleotide match to both a V gene segment and a J gene segment was required. A rearrangement was called productive if the CDR3 had no stop codons and remained in frame with V and J, and every other rearrangement was called non-productive. Following IMGT convention, CDR3 was defined as the stretch from the second conserved V-encoded cysteine to the conserved J-encoded phenylalanine. Sequences without an unambiguous match to a single V gene segment were excluded from the earlier analysis of about 630 of the donors. In an earlier analysis of 500 to 750 of the donors, V segments were called functional above 56.7% productive rearrangements and were called segregating when the between-donor standard deviation exceeded 5%. A statistical classification framework was built to diagnose cytomegalovirus status from the catalog of TCR beta chain sequences. A later analysis assigned V and J genes by comparing TCR nucleotide sequences with IMGT/GENE-DB human TR gene sequences. Using the TCRdist pipeline, a later analysis assigned CDR3 sequences along with most-parsimonious VDJ recombination scenarios. A later analysis defined each TCR beta chain by its CDR3 amino acid sequence plus V-gene family, and excluded reads lacking a unique V-gene family. A later analysis removed several hundred highly shared, low-generation-probability nucleotide sequences to deal with suspected cross-contamination and a sequencing artifact. In a later analysis, a clonal expansion index for each public chain was calculated from normalized within-repertoire ranks of inferred template counts. Generation probabilities in a later analysis came from a VDJ recombination model fitted to out-of-frame rearrangements, and those results were checked against IGoR. In a later analysis, hypergeometric tests were used to score TCR-TCR, TCR-HLA and TCR-CMV co-occurrence, with a repertoire-size bias correction applied to TCR pairs. A later analysis estimated false discovery rates by permuting HLA or CMV assignments 20 times. A later analysis grouped co-occurring TCRs with DBSCAN, adding TCRdist sequence similarity when clustering within HLA-allele-positive subsets. Co-occurrence clustering excluded repertoires with fewer than 30,000 or more than 120,000 public chains, plus five with anomalous nucleotide sharing. TCRdb re-hosts the immuneACCESS table, in-frame sequences only. Its copies lack some clones; in the studies checked, an unresolved V gene accounts for under half of them, and the cause for the rest is not known. Clone size and V and J calls were adopted from that table, with D and trimming inferred from the DNA. The sample profile shows about 82,000 clones; 60% to 80% of them were found once. The top ten clonotypes cover around 3.4% of the sample.

Sequencing input: PBMCs. This clonotype originated in a man aged 50-59 years in good health and CMV-seronegative. The rearranged chain carries TRBV30 and TRBJ1-1, with no D gene named confidently. This receptor has the CDR3 CAWSADTEAFF. The nucleotide sequence reads TGTGCCTGGAGTGCTGACACTGAAGCTTTCTTT.